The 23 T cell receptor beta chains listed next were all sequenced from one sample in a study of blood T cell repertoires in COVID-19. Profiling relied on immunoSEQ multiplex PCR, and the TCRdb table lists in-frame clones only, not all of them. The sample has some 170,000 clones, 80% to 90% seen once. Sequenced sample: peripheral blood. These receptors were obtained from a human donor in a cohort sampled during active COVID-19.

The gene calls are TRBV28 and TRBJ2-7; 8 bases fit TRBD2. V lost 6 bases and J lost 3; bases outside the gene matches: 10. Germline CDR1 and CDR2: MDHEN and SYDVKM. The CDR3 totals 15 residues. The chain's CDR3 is CASRLGGGVNYEQYF. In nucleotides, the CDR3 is TGTGCCAGCAGGCTCGGGGGGGGAGTGAACTACGAGCAGTACTTC.

CDR3 in amino acids: CASSLAGGTIYF. The DNA for the CDR3 is TGTGCCAGCAGCTTAGCCGGCGGCACCATATATTTT. The V and J genes are TRBV7-8 and TRBJ1-3; D remains ambiguous. V was clipped by 0 bases and J by 9 bases, with 6 bases between them. This CDR3 region has 12 residues. Germline V gene data show CDR1 as SGHVS and CDR2 as FQNEAQ.

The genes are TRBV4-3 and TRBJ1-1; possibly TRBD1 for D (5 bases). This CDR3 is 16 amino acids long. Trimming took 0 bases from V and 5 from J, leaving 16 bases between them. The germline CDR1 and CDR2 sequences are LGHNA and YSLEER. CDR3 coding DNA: TGCGCCAGCAGCCAAGATCGGGGAGGGGTGGGGACTGAAGCTTTCTTT. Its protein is CASSQDRGGVGTEAFF.

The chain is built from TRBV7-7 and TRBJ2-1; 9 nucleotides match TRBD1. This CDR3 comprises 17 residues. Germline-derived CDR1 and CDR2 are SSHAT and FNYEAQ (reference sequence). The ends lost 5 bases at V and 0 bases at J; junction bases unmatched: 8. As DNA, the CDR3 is TGTGCCAGCAGCCCGAAGGGACAGGGAAGCTCCTACAATGAGCAGTTCTTC. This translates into CASSPKGQGSSYNEQFF.

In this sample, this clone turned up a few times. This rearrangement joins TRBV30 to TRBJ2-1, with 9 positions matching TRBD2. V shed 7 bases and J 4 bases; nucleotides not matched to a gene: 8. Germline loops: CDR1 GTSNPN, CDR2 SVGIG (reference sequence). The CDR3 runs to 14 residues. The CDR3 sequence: CAFLTSGFYNEQFF. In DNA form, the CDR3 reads TGTGCCTTCCTGACTAGCGGCTTTTACAATGAGCAGTTCTTC.

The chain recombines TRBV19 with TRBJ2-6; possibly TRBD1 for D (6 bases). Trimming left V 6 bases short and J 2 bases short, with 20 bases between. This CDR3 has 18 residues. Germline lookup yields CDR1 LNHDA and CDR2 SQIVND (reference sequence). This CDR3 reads CASRPWTVTTTGANVLTF. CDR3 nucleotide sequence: TGTGCCAGTAGACCCTGGACAGTGACGACGACTGGGGCCAACGTCCTGACTTTC.

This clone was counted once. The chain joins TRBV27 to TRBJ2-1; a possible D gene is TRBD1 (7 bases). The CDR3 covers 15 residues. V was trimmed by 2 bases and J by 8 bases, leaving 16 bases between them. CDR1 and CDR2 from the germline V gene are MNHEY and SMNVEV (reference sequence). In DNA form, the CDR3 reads TGTGCCAGCAGTTTACAACCAGGGGGGTTCGATGAGCAGTTCTTC. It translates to CASSLQPGGFDEQFF.

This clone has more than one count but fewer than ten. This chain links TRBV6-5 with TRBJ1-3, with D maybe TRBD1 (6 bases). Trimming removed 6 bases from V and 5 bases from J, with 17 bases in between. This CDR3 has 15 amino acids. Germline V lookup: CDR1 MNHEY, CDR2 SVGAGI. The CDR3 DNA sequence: TGTGCCAGCAGACCGACTGACCGGGACAGAAACACCATATATTTT. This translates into CASRPTDRDRNTIYF.

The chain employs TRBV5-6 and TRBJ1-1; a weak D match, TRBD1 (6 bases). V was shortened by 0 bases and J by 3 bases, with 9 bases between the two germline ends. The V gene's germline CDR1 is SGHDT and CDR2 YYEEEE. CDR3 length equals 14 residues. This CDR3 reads CASSLEGVYTEAFF. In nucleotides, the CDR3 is TGTGCCAGCAGCTTGGAGGGGGTGTACACTGAAGCTTTCTTT.

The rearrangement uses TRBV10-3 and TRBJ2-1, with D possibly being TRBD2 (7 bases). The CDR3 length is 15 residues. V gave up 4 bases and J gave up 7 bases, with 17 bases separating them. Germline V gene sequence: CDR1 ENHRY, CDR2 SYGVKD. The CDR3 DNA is TGTGCCATCAGTGTGGGGGGGCCAATGAGTAATGAGCAGTTCTTC. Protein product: CAISVGGPMSNEQFF.

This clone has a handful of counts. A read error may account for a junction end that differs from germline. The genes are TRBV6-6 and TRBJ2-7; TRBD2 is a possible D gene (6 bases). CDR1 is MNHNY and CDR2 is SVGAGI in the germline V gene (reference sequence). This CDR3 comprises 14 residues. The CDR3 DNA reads TGTGCCAGCAGTTACAAGGACTACTCCCACGAGCAGTACTTC. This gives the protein CASSYKDYSHEQYF.

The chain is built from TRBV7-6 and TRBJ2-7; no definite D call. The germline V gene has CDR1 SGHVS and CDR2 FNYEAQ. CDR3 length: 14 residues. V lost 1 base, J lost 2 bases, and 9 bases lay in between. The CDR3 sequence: CASSLDPGPYEQYF. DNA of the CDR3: TGTGCCAGCAGCTTAGACCCAGGCCCCTACGAGCAGTACTTC.

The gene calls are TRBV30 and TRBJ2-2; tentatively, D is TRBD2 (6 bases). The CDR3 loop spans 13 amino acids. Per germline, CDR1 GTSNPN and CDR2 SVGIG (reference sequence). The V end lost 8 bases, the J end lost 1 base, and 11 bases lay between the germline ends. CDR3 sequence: CAARLENTGELFF. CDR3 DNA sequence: TGTGCCGCCCGACTAGAGAACACCGGGGAGCTGTTTTTT.

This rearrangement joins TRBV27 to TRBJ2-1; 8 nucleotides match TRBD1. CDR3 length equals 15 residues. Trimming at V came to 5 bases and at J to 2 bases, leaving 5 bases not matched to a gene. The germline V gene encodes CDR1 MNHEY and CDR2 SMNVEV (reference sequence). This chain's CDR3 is CASSRGTGPYNEQFF. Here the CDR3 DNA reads TGTGCCAGCAGTAGGGGGACAGGACCCTACAATGAGCAGTTCTTC.

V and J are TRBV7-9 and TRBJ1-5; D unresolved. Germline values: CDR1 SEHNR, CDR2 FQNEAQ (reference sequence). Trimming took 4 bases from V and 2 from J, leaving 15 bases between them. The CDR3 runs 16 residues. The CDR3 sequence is CASSSVGISGNQPQHF. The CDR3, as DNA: TGTGCCAGCAGCTCCGTCGGGATTTCCGGCAATCAGCCCCAGCATTTT.

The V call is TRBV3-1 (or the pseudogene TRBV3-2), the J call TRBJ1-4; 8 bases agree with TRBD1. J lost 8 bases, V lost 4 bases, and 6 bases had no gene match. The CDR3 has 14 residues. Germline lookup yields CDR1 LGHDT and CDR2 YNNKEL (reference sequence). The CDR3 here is CASSRTGIWEKLFF. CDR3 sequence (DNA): TGTGCCAGCAGCCGGACAGGGATTTGGGAAAAACTGTTTTTT.

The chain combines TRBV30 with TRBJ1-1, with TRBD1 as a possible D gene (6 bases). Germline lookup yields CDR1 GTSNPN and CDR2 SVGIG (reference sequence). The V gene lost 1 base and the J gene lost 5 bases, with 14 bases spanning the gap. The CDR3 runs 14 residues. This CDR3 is CAWSGWAGETEAFF. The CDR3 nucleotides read TGTGCCTGGAGTGGGTGGGCAGGGGAGACTGAAGCTTTCTTT.

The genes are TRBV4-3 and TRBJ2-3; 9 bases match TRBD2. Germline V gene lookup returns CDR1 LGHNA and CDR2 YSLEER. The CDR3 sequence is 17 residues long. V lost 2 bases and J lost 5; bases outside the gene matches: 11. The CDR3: CASSQLLGGREGDTQYF. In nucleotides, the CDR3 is TGCGCCAGCAGCCAACTTCTAGGCGGGAGGGAAGGAGATACGCAGTATTTT.

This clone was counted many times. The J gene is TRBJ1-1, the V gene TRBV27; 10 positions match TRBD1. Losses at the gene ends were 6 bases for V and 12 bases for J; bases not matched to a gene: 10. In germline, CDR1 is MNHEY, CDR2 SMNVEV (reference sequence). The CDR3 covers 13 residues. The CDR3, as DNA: TGTGCCAGCAGGGGGTGGGGGACAGGGGAGACTTTCTTT. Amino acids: CASRGWGTGETFF.

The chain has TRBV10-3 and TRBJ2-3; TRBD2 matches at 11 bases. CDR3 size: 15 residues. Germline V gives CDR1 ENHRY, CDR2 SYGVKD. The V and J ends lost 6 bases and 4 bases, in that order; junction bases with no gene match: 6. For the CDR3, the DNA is TGTGCCATCAGCAAGCTAGCGGGGGGAGCAGATACGCAGTATTTT. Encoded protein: CAISKLAGGADTQYF.

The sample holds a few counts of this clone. The DNA for the CDR3 is TGTGCCTGGAACATGAACACCGGGGAGCTGTTTTTT. Translation gives CAWNMNTGELFF. The chain is built from TRBV30 and TRBJ2-2, with no clear D. The CDR3 runs to 12 residues. From germline, CDR1 is GTSNPN and CDR2 SVGIG (reference sequence). Trimming stripped 4 bases from V and 1 base from J, with 4 bases between.

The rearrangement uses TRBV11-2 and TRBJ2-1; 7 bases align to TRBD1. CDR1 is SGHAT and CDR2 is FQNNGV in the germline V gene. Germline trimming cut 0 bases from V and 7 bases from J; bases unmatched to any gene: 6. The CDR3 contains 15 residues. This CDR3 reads CASSLERQGGNEQFF. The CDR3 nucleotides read TGTGCCAGCAGCTTAGAGAGACAGGGCGGGAATGAGCAGTTCTTC. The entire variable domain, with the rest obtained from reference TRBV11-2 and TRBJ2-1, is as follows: EAGVAQSPRYKIIEKRQSVAFWCNPISGHATLYWYQQILGQGPKLLIQFQNNGVVDDSQLPKDRFSAERLKGVDSTLKIQPAKLEDSAVYLCASSLERQGGNEQFFGPGTRLTVL.

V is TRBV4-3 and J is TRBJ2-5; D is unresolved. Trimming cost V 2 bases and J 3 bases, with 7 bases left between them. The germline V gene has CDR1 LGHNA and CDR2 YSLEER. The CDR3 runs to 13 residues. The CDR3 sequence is CASSQRLKETQYF. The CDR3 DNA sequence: TGCGCCAGCAGCCAACGACTCAAAGAGACCCAGTACTTC.